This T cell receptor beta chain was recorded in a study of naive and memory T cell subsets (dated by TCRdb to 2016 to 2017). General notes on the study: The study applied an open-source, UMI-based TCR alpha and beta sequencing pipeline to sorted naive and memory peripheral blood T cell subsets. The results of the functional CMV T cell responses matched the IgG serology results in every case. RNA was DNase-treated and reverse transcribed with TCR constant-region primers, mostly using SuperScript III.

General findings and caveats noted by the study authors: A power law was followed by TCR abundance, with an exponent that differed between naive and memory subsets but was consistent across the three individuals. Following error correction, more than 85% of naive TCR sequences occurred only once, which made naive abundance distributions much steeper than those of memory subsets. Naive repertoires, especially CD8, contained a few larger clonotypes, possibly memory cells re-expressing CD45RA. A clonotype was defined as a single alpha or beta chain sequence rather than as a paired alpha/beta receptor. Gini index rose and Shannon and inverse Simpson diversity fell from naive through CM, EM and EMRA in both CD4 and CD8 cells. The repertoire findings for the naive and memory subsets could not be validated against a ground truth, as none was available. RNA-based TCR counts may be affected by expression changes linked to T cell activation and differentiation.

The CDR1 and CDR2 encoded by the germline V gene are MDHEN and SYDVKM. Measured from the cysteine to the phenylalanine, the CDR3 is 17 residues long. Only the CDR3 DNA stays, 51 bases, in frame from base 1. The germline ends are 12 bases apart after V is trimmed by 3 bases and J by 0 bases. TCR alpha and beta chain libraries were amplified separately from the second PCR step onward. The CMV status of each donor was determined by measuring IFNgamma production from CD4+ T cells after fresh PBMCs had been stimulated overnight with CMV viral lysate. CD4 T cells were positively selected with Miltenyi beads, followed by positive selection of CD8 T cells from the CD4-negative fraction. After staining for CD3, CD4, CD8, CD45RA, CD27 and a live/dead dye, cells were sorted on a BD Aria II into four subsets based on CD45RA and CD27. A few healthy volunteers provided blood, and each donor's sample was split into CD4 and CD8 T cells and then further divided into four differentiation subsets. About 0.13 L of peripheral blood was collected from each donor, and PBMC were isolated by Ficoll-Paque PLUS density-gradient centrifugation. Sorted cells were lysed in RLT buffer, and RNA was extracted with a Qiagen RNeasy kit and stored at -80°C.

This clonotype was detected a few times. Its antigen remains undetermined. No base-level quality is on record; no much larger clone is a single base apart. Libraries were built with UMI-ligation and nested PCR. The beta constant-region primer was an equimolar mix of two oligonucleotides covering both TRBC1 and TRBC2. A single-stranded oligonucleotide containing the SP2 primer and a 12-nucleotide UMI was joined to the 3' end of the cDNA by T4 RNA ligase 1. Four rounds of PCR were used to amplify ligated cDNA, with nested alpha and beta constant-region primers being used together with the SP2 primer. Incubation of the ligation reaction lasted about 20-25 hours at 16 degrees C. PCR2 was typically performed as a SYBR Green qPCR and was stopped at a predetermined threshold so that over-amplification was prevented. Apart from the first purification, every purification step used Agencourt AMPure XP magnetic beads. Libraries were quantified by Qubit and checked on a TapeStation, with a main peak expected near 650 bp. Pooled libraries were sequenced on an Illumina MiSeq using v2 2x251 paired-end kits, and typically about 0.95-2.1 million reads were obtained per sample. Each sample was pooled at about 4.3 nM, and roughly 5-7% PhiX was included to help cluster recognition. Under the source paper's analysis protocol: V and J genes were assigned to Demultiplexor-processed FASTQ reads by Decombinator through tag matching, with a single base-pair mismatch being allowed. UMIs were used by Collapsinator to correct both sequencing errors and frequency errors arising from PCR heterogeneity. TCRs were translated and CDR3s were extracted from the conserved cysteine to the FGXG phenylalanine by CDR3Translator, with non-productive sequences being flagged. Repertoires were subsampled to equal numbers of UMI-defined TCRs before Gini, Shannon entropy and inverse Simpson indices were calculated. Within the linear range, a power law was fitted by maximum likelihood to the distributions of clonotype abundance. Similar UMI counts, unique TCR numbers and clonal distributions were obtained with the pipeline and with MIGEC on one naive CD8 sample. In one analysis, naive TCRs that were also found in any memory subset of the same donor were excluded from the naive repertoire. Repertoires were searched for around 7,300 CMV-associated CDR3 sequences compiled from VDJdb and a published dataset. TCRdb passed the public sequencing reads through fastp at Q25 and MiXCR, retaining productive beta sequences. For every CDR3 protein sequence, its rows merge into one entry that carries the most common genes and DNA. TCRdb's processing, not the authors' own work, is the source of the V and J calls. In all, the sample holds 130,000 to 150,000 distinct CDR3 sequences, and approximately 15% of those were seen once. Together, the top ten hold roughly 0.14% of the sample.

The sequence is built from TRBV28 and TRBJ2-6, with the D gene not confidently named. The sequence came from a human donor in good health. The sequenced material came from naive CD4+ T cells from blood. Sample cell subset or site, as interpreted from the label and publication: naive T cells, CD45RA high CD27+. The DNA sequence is TGTGCCAGCAGTTTGGGTAGGAAGGTCTCTGGGGCCAACGTCCTGACTTTC. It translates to CASSLGRKVSGANVLTF.